The 32 T cell receptor beta chains presented below share a single source sample, sequenced in a study of T cells after yellow fever vaccination. TCRdb re-derived calls from the 5' RACE reads in MiXCR, one entry per CDR3 protein. This sample has 300,000 to 400,000 distinct CDR3 sequences, with approximately 9% found just once. The sample here was PBMCs, taken on the day of the first yellow fever vaccination. These TCRs come from a man between 18 and 29 years old who received the YFV17D yellow fever vaccine.

The chain employs TRBV29-1 and TRBJ1-2; D is ambiguous. The CDR3 length is 12 residues. The germline CDR1 and CDR2 sequences are SQVTM and ANQGSEA. Trimming stripped 4 bases from V and 4 bases from J, with 10 bases between. The CDR3 DNA reads as TGCAGCGTTGGCCCCGTAGTCTATGGCTACACCTTC. Encoded protein: CSVGPVVYGYTF.

This clonotype was recorded a few times. The V call is TRBV20-1, the J call TRBJ1-2; a possible D gene is TRBD1 (5 bases). Trimming pared 4 bases from V and 2 bases from J, leaving 11 bases between. The CDR3 consists of 13 residues. The germline V gene has CDR1 DFQATT and CDR2 SNEGSKA (reference sequence). This CDR3 is CSANMGPNYGYTF. The CDR3 DNA sequence: TGCAGTGCTAACATGGGACCGAACTATGGCTACACCTTC.

This chain uses TRBV5-4 with TRBJ1-2; 12 positions match TRBD1. V gave up 4 bases and J gave up 4 bases; unmatched junction bases: 11. Germline V CDR1 and CDR2: SGHNT, YYREEE (reference sequence). The CDR3 has 17 amino acids. CDR3 nucleotides: TGTGCCAGCAGCGCGACCGGGACAGGGGGCGCCGGCTATGGCTACACCTTC. Residues: CASSATGTGGAGYGYTF.

The chain combines TRBV4-1 with TRBJ2-3, with 10 nucleotides matching TRBD1. CDR3 size: 17 residues. V lost 4 bases, J lost 5 bases, and 12 bases stayed unmatched. Germline CDR1 is MGHRA and CDR2 is YSYEKL. Here the CDR3 reads CASSRAPGTGVIDTQYF. In nucleotides, the CDR3 is TGCGCCAGCAGCCGCGCCCCTGGGACAGGGGTAATAGATACGCAGTATTTT.

This clonotype was observed a handful of times. This chain uses TRBV6-1 with TRBJ1-6; possibly TRBD1 for D (6 bases). CDR1 MNHNS and CDR2 SASEGT come from the germline V gene. V was pared by 6 bases and J by 7 bases, with 13 bases between. The CDR3 runs 14 residues. The CDR3 region is CASRQGTTNSPLHF. Written as DNA, the CDR3 is TGTGCCAGCAGACAGGGTACGACGAATTCACCCCTCCACTTT.

This clonotype was found many times. The chain carries TRBV24-1 and TRBJ1-3; D call uncertain. Germline CDR1 and CDR2: KGHDR and SFDVKD. This CDR3 region has 13 residues. V was shortened by 9 bases and J by 2 bases, with 10 bases between the two germline ends. As DNA, the CDR3 is TGTGCCACCCAGAAGGCCCCTGGAAACACCATATATTTT. Protein product: CATQKAPGNTIYF.

Only a few counts were recorded for this clonotype. The chain employs TRBV10-3 and TRBJ2-1; 11 nucleotides match TRBD2. Trimming removed 0 bases from V and 5 bases from J; junction bases left unmatched: 3. Germline V CDR1 and CDR2: ENHRY, SYGVKD. The CDR3 contains 16 residues. Here the CDR3 reads CAISESTSGANNEQFF. The CDR3 nucleotides are TGTGCCATCAGTGAGTCGACTAGCGGGGCGAACAATGAGCAGTTCTTC.

This clonotype was found a few times. CDR3 protein: CASSGTGETNYEQYF. Written as DNA, the CDR3 is TGTGCCAGCAGTGGGACAGGGGAGACCAACTACGAGCAGTACTTC. The chain is built from TRBV2 and TRBJ2-7; 9 positions match TRBD1. J gave up 3 bases and V 4 bases, and 7 bases lay outside the gene matches. Germline loops: CDR1 SNHLY, CDR2 FYNNEI. The CDR3 is 15 residues long.

This clonotype has a count of ten or more. The gene calls are TRBV7-2 and TRBJ1-3; D may be TRBD1 (6 bases). CDR3 size: 17 residues. Deletions cut 1 base from V and 4 bases from J, with 17 bases between. Germline V gene sequence: CDR1 SGHTA, CDR2 FQGNSA. CDR3 protein: CASSLVVGGGQGNTIYF. DNA of the CDR3: TGTGCCAGCAGCTTAGTCGTCGGAGGGGGGCAAGGAAACACCATATATTTT. Filled out from reference TRBV7-2 and TRBJ1-3, the complete variable domain reads GAGVSQSPSNKVTEKGKDVELRCDPISGHTALYWYRQSLGQGLEFLIYFQGNSAPDKSGLPSDRFSAERTGGSVSTLTIQRTQQEDSAVYLCASSLVVGGGQGNTIYFGEGSWLTVV.

The rearrangement uses TRBV6-5 and TRBJ1-1; the D gene is possibly TRBD1 (5 bases). The V end was cut by 0 bases, the J end by 1 base, with 9 bases between. Looked up from germline, CDR1 is MNHEY and CDR2 is SVGAGI. CDR3 length: 15 amino acids. CDR3 region: CASSYSGQPNTEAFF. The DNA for the CDR3 is TGTGCCAGCAGTTACTCGGGGCAGCCGAACACTGAAGCTTTCTTT.

This clonotype appeared a few times. V and J are TRBV6-1 and TRBJ1-3, with TRBD1 matching 8 bases. Germline-derived CDR1 and CDR2 are MNHNS and SASEGT. V was pared by 5 bases and J by 4 bases, with 4 bases of the junction left unmatched. The CDR3 loop spans 14 amino acids. The CDR3 DNA is TGTGCCAGCAGTCGCGGACAGGGAGGAAACACCATATATTTT. Protein sequence: CASSRGQGGNTIYF.

The chain couples TRBV15 to TRBJ1-6; D is perhaps TRBD1 (5 bases). Trimming shortened V by 0 bases and J by 7 bases, and 13 bases separated the two germline ends. The CDR3 loop spans 16 amino acids. Germline V gene sequence: CDR1 LNHNV, CDR2 YYDKDF (reference sequence). The CDR3 here is CATSRDRAGSNSPLHF. In DNA, the CDR3 is TGTGCCACCAGCAGAGATAGGGCAGGGTCGAATTCACCCCTCCACTTT.

This clonotype was seen ten or more times. The chain recombines TRBV12-3 or TRBV12-4 with TRBJ1-5, with 9 bases identical to TRBD1. V was pared by 4 bases and J by 4 bases, with 5 bases of the junction left unmatched. The CDR3 has 15 amino acids. The CDR3 DNA sequence: TGTGCCAGCAGTTGGGGGACAGGGTTAAATCAGCCCCAGCATTTT. This translates into CASSWGTGLNQPQHF.

A few counts support this clonotype. This rearrangement joins TRBV3-1 to TRBJ1-4; D may be TRBD1 (5 bases). CDR1 and CDR2 from the germline V gene are LGHDT and YNNKEL (reference sequence). The CDR3 has 13 residues. Between the trimmed V and J ends, which lost 4 bases and 5 bases, there was a span of 8 bases. CDR3 bases: TGTGCCAGCAGCCCCCGACAGAATGAAAAACTGTTTTTT. Translated: CASSPRQNEKLFF. Complete variable domain (other parts from reference TRBV3-1 and TRBJ1-4): DTAVSQTPKYLVTQMGNDKSIKCEQNLGHDTMYWYKQDSKKFLKIMFSYNNKELIINETVPNRFSPKSPDKAHLNLHINSLELGDSAVYFCASSPRQNEKLFFGSGTQLSVL.

This clonotype has ten or more counts. The V gene is TRBV4-2, the J gene TRBJ2-1; TRBD2 matches at 10 bases. The V segment lost 5 bases and the J segment 4 bases; nucleotides outside the gene matches: 2. CDR1 and CDR2 (germline): LGHNA, YNFKEQ. The CDR3 totals 14 residues. The CDR3 sequence is CASSGLADYNEQFF. Written as DNA, the CDR3 is TGTGCCAGCAGCGGACTAGCGGATTACAATGAGCAGTTCTTC.

The rearrangement uses TRBV7-2 and TRBJ2-2, with TRBD1 matching over 8 bases. Germline-derived CDR1 and CDR2 are SGHTA and FQGNSA. V trimming: 5 bases; J trimming: 6 bases; junction bases outside the gene matches: 14. CDR3 length equals 17 residues. The CDR3, as DNA: TGTGCCAGCAGCCGAAAGACCGGGACAGGTTTTTCCGGGGAGCTGTTTTTT. Translation: CASSRKTGTGFSGELFF.

Many counts were recorded for this clonotype. This chain joins TRBV6-1 and TRBJ2-7; D remains ambiguous. This CDR3 contains 13 residues. The V gene lost 4 bases and the J gene lost 3 bases, with 10 bases spanning the gap. From germline, CDR1 is MNHNS and CDR2 SASEGT. This chain's CDR3 is CASSATLNYEQYV. As DNA, the CDR3 is TGTGCCAGCAGTGCGACACTAAACTACGAGCAGTACGTC.

This clonotype was detected ten times or more. V gene TRBV5-1 combines with J gene TRBJ2-1; TRBD2 matches at 11 bases. This CDR3 is built from 17 residues. V shed 1 base, J shed 0 bases, and the junction held 3 bases outside the gene matches. Germline CDR1 is SGHRS and CDR2 is YFSETQ. CDR3 nucleotides: TGCGCCAGCAGCTTGCTGACTAGCGGGACCTCCTACAATGAGCAGTTCTTC. Amino acid sequence: CASSLLTSGTSYNEQFF.

This clonotype was seen a few times. This sequence joins TRBV5-1 and TRBJ2-1; D not certain. V lost 6 bases, J lost 9 bases, and 16 bases lay in between. CDR1 is SGHRS and CDR2 is YFSETQ in the germline V gene. The CDR3 runs to 13 residues. The CDR3 DNA reads TGCGCCAGCACCCTTGGTAGATTTGGTGAGCAGTTCTTC. It translates to CASTLGRFGEQFF.

V usage is TRBV5-1 and J usage is TRBJ2-7; possibly TRBD1 for D (5 bases). Germline V gives CDR1 SGHRS, CDR2 YFSETQ. V was cut by 3 bases and J by 0 bases, with 7 bases left in between. CDR3 size: 13 residues. CDR3 in amino acids: CASSSDNSYEQYF. The CDR3 DNA is TGCGCCAGCAGCTCGGACAACTCCTACGAGCAGTACTTC.

This clonotype has only a few counts. The V call is TRBV6-4, the J call TRBJ2-1; TRBD1 or TRBD2 may be the D gene (6 bases each). CDR3 length equals 14 residues. The V end lost 10 bases, the J end lost 3 bases, and 16 bases lay between the germline ends. Germline values: CDR1 MRHNA, CDR2 SNTAGT. DNA for the CDR3: TGTGCCACCCGACGGGGGCCTAACTACAATGAGCAGTTCTTC. It specifies CATRRGPNYNEQFF.

This clonotype was detected many times. The J gene is TRBJ2-1, the V gene TRBV20-1; the match to TRBD2 covers 8 bases. The CDR3 covers 16 residues. Germline CDR1 and CDR2: DFQATT and SNEGSKA (reference sequence). V lost 1 base and J lost 2; bases outside the gene matches: 7. The CDR3 bases are TGCAGTGCTAGAGCTCGGGAGGGGTTCCCCTACAATGAGCAGTTCTTC. Amino acid sequence: CSARAREGFPYNEQFF.

This clonotype was picked up many times. The gene calls are TRBV6-5 and TRBJ2-1; 9 bases map to TRBD1. After removal of 4 bases from V and 5 bases from J, the junction contained 15 bases not matched to a gene. Germline loops: CDR1 MNHEY, CDR2 SVGAGI. The CDR3 sequence is 18 residues long. Written as DNA, the CDR3 is TGTGCCAGCAGTTCTACTAGGACAGGGGAACATTCCAACAATGAGCAGTTCTTC. Protein product: CASSSTRTGEHSNNEQFF.

J is TRBJ2-7 and V is TRBV21-1; the D segment call TRBD1 is taken from the table without a DNA check. TRBV21-1 represents a pseudogene. The CDR3 is made up of 19 amino acids. The CDR3 here is CASTQRRQGESGGSYEQYV. In DNA, the CDR3 is TGTGCCAGCACCCAAAGGCGACAGGGCGAGAGCGGGGGTTCCTACGAGCAGTACGTC.

The chain recombines TRBV7-3 with TRBJ1-6; no firm D call. Germline loops: CDR1 SGHTA, CDR2 FQGTGA. Trimming pared 4 bases from V and 4 bases from J, leaving 11 bases between. This CDR3 contains 15 residues. The DNA of the CDR3 is TGTGCCAGCAGCTCGCAGGCGGGGTATAATTCACCCCTCCACTTT. This encodes CASSSQAGYNSPLHF.

The chain employs TRBV7-2 and TRBJ1-5; possibly TRBD1 for D (5 bases). Germline-derived CDR1 and CDR2 are SGHTA and FQGNSA. Trimming left V 5 bases short and J 1 base short, with 12 bases between. There are 15 residues in the CDR3. The CDR3 protein is CASSDGTASNQPQHF. CDR3 bases: TGTGCCAGCAGCGACGGGACCGCCAGCAATCAGCCCCAGCATTTT.

This clonotype was counted a few times. The chain combines TRBV7-2 with TRBJ2-1, with D possibly being TRBD1 or TRBD2 (5 bases each). The germline CDR1 and CDR2 sequences are SGHTA and FQGNSA. Between the trimmed V and J ends, which lost 8 bases and 10 bases, there was a span of 21 bases. The CDR3 consists of 14 residues. CDR3 nucleotides: TGTGCCAGCGGCACACAAACGGGGACGGGCGAGCAGTTCTTC. Its protein product is CASGTQTGTGEQFF. Complete variable domain (other parts from reference TRBV7-2 and TRBJ2-1): GAGVSQSPSNKVTEKGKDVELRCDPISGHTALYWYRQSLGQGLEFLIYFQGNSAPDKSGLPSDRFSAERTGGSVSTLTIQRTQQEDSAVYLCASGTQTGTGEQFFGPGTRLTVL.

This clonotype was picked up a small number of times. The chain joins TRBV5-1 to TRBJ2-7; 7 bases agree with TRBD2. Germline V gene sequence: CDR1 SGHRS, CDR2 YFSETQ. CDR3 length equals 14 residues. V gave up 3 bases and J gave up 7 bases; unmatched junction bases: 10. As DNA, the CDR3 is TGCGCCAGCAGCTCCGATGGGAGGGGATGGGAGCAGTACGTC. This encodes CASSSDGRGWEQYV.

This clonotype was found a few times. The chain couples TRBV5-1 to TRBJ1-2; 10 nucleotides line up with TRBD1. Trimming at V came to 0 bases and at J to 6 bases, leaving 5 bases not matched to a gene. The CDR3 spans 15 residues. Germline CDR1 and CDR2: SGHRS and YFSETQ. CDR3 sequence: CASSLGDRGFDGYTF. The DNA of the CDR3 is TGCGCCAGCAGCTTGGGGGACAGGGGTTTCGATGGCTACACCTTC.

This clonotype has at least ten counts. The J gene is TRBJ2-3, the V gene TRBV12-3 or TRBV12-4; D perhaps matches TRBD2 (6 bases). The V gene lost 3 bases and the J gene lost 4 bases, with 8 bases spanning the gap. This CDR3 is 13 amino acids long. CDR3 bases: TGTGCCAGCAGTTTTCCGGGGGCAGATACGCAGTATTTT. Protein sequence: CASSFPGADTQYF.

This clonotype was recorded many times. V gene TRBV11-2 combines with J gene TRBJ1-2, with 7 bases that match TRBD1. Germline V gene data show CDR1 as SGHAT and CDR2 as FQNNGV. The CDR3 runs to 13 residues. V shed 1 base, J shed 4 bases, and the junction held 0 bases outside the gene matches. The CDR3 here is CASSLAGGYGYTF. The CDR3 DNA is TGTGCCAGCAGCTTAGCAGGGGGCTATGGCTACACCTTC.

A few counts support this clonotype. The chain combines TRBV12-3 or TRBV12-4 with TRBJ1-2; D perhaps matches TRBD1 (6 bases). CDR3 size: 16 residues. V lost 5 bases and J lost 8, with 24 bases in between. DNA for the CDR3: TGTGCCAGCAGTATAAGGTCCGGGACCGAGGGGGTAGGCTACACCTTC. This codes for CASSIRSGTEGVGYTF.